This T cell receptor beta chain was found in a study of tumor-infiltrating lymphocytes in oesophageal squamous cell carcinoma. TCRdb redid the calling of the PCR reads with MiXCR, one entry per CDR3 protein. The table has 15,000 to 17,000 distinct CDR3 sequences, around 50% seen once. The CDR3 has 16 amino acids. CDR1 SGHVS and CDR2 FNYEAQ come from the germline V gene. This receptor was taken from a female donor with esophageal squamous cell carcinoma. Material: esophageal tumor tissue. The rearrangement uses TRBV7-6 and TRBJ2-3; 9 bases line up with TRBD2. The J call is doubtful: the DNA matches TRBJ2-7 better. The CDR3 here is CASSLASSGKLYEQYF. The CDR3, as DNA: TGTGCCAGCAGCTTAGCGTCTAGCGGGAAACTCTACGAGCAGTACTTC.